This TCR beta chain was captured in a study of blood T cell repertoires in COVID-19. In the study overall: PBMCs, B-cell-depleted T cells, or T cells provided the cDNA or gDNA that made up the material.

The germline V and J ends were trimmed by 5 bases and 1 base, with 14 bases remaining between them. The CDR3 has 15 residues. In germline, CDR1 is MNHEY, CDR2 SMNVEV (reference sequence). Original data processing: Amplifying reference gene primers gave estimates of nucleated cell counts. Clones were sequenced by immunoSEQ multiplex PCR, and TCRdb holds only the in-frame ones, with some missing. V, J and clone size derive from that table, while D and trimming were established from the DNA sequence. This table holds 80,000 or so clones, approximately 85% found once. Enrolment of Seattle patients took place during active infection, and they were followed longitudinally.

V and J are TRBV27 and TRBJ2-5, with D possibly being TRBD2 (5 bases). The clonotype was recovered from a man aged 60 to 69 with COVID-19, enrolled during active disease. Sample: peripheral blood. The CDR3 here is CASSPTPGIQETQYF. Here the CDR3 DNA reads TGTGCCAGCAGTCCCACCCCGGGGATCCAAGAGACCCAGTACTTC.